Given below is one T cell receptor (beta chain) in context. Its antigen is as yet unknown. Trimming left V 5 bases short and J 2 bases short, with 5 bases between. Germline V gives CDR1 SEHNR, CDR2 FQNEAQ (reference sequence). The CDR3 has 12 amino acids. Generated by immunoSEQ multiplex PCR, the TCRdb table keeps only in-frame clones and is missing some. The sample has 4,500 to 6,500 clones, 75% to 90% seen once. This sample stems from a study of PD-1 blockade in classical Hodgkin lymphoma. Study findings and constraints: The drivers behind the repertoire differences, possibly disease activity or prior therapy, remain undefined.

Regarding time point: newly diagnosed, previously untreated cHL patient sample. Thawed PBMCs were subjected to magnetic negative selection, which yielded isolated CD8+ T cells. The sequence derives from a human donor with classical Hodgkin lymphoma. The sequencing sample was made of CD8+ T cells from blood. The J gene is TRBJ2-3, the V gene TRBV7-9; no definite D call. CDR3: CASSQNTDTQYF. The CDR3 DNA follows: TGTGCCAGCAGCCAGAACACAGATACGCAGTATTTT. Full variable domain (rest looked up from reference TRBV7-9 and TRBJ2-3): DTGVSQNPRHKITKRGQNVTFRCDPISEHNRLYWYRQTLGQGPEFLTYFQNEAQLEKSRLLSDRFSAERPKGSFSTLEIQRTEQGDSAMYLCASSQNTDTQYFGPGTRLTVL.